Listed here are 13 T cell receptor beta chains from one sample, sequenced in a study of shared clonotypes between healthy human individuals. Clones were sequenced by immunoSEQ multiplex PCR, and TCRdb holds only the in-frame ones, with some missing. The sample carries about 2,500,000 clones, 85% to 95% recorded once. The sequencing sample was made of naive CD4+ T cells sorted from blood. The subset: CD45RA+ positively selected. Receptor source: a man younger than 30 in good health.

The J gene is TRBJ1-1, the V gene TRBV7-2, with D perhaps TRBD1 (5 bases). This CDR3 region has 12 residues. The V end lost 4 bases, the J end lost 5 bases, and 8 bases lay between the germline ends. Germline V gives CDR1 SGHTA, CDR2 FQGNSA. The CDR3 DNA sequence: TGTGCCAGCAGCTCCCCAGGGACTGAAGCTTTCTTT. Residues: CASSSPGTEAFF.

Notes on this clone: One end of the junction varies from germline; a read error may be responsible. This chain's CDR3 is CASSWDSPYHF. In DNA form, the CDR3 reads TGTGCCAGCAGTTGGGACAGTCCCTATCACTTC. The chain joins TRBV2 to TRBJ2-7; TRBD1 matches at 7 bases. The germline gives CDR1 SNHLY, CDR2 FYNNEI. The CDR3 covers 11 residues.

This chain connects TRBV30 to TRBJ2-3; 7 bases align to TRBD2. The junction had 7 bases not matched to a gene; V was cut back by 3 bases and J by 7 bases. From germline, CDR1 is GTSNPN and CDR2 SVGIG (reference sequence). This CDR3 contains 13 residues. This CDR3 is CAWRRTSMHTQYF. CDR3 DNA: TGTGCCTGGAGGAGGACTAGTATGCATACGCAGTATTTT.

A word on this clone: No DNA is shown, since the ends of the CDR3 on it are uncertain; the CDR3 is the one TCRdb lists. The gene calls are TRBV11-2 and TRBJ2-3. Germline V gene sequence: CDR1 SGHAT, CDR2 FQNNGV. 16 amino acids form the CDR3, both terminal residues included. The chain's CDR3 is CASSFGSGARTDTQYF.

V usage is TRBV2 and J usage is TRBJ2-1; 8 nucleotides line up with TRBD1. V was clipped by 4 bases and J by 6 bases; unmatched bases: 8. Germline lookup yields CDR1 SNHLY and CDR2 FYNNEI. This CDR3 contains 15 residues. The CDR3 reads CASSAPDRVVNEQFF. CDR3 DNA sequence: TGTGCCAGCAGTGCCCCGGACAGGGTGGTCAATGAGCAGTTCTTC.

The chain combines TRBV11-2 with TRBJ2-3; the match to TRBD2 covers 7 bases. Germline loops: CDR1 SGHAT, CDR2 FQNNGV. The V and J ends lost 0 bases and 5 bases, in that order; junction bases with no gene match: 5. The CDR3 spans 15 residues. The CDR3 protein is CASSLDPGGQDTQYF. CDR3 coding DNA: TGTGCCAGCAGCTTAGATCCGGGGGGTCAAGATACGCAGTATTTT. The variable domain in full, with the rest retrieved from reference TRBV11-2 and TRBJ2-3, is EAGVAQSPRYKIIEKRQSVAFWCNPISGHATLYWYQQILGQGPKLLIQFQNNGVVDDSQLPKDRFSAERLKGVDSTLKIQPAKLEDSAVYLCASSLDPGGQDTQYFGPGTRLTVL.

V usage is TRBV6-5 and J usage is TRBJ2-5; possibly TRBD1 for D (7 bases). The CDR3 sequence is 14 residues long. Germline-derived CDR1 and CDR2 are MNHEY and SVGAGI. The ends were cut back, 8 bases at V and 0 bases at J, with 13 bases in the middle. The CDR3 spells CASLDRTNQETQYF. In DNA, the CDR3 is TGTGCCAGCTTGGACAGGACTAACCAAGAGACCCAGTACTTC.

The chain combines TRBV6-1 with TRBJ2-5; the match to TRBD1 covers 10 bases. Germline V CDR1 and CDR2: MNHNS, SASEGT. The CDR3 sequence is 14 residues long. J lost 4 bases, V lost 6 bases, and 5 bases had no gene match. The CDR3 nucleotides are TGTGCCAGCAGGGAGGACAGGGGGATAGAGACCCAGTACTTC. It yields the protein CASREDRGIETQYF.

The chain employs TRBV2 and TRBJ1-2; unclear D gene. CDR1 is SNHLY and CDR2 is FYNNEI in the germline V gene. V was trimmed by 6 bases and J by 4 bases, leaving 9 bases between them. This CDR3 contains 12 residues. In DNA form, the CDR3 reads TGTGCCAGCAGGGGTCCTAGCTATGGCTACACCTTC. Its protein is CASRGPSYGYTF. The full variable domain, rest sourced from reference TRBV2 and TRBJ1-2, is EPEVTQTPSHQVTQMGQEVILRCVPISNHLYFYWYRQILGQKVEFLVSFYNNEISEKSEIFDDQFSVERPDGSNFTLKIRSTKLEDSAMYFCASRGPSYGYTFGSGTRLTVV.

As for this clone: The same CDR3 can be traced to other DNA sequences in this sample. The rearrangement links TRBV4-3 to TRBJ1-5; D remains ambiguous. Trimming took 0 bases from V and 4 from J, leaving 4 bases between them. Germline lookup yields CDR1 LGHNA and CDR2 YSLEER. The CDR3 consists of 13 residues. Here the CDR3 reads CASSQDLNQPQHF. Written as DNA, the CDR3 is TGCGCCAGCAGCCAAGACTTAAATCAGCCCCAGCATTTT.

This chain joins TRBV28 and TRBJ2-3; D remains unclear. Germline CDR1 and CDR2: MDHEN and SYDVKM. V dropped 10 bases and J dropped 4 bases, with 18 bases sitting between them. The CDR3 consists of 14 residues. The CDR3 protein is CAIPRRTSADTQYF. CDR3 nucleotide sequence: TGTGCCATCCCGAGAAGGACGAGTGCAGATACGCAGTATTTT.

The CDR3 coding sequence is TGTGCCAGTAGGAGGACAGGGGGCCCTGGGGCCAACGTCCTGACTTTC. Residues: CASRRTGGPGANVLTF. This chain joins TRBV19 and TRBJ2-6, with 11 bases that match TRBD1. The length of the CDR3 is 16 residues. Germline V gene lookup returns CDR1 LNHDA and CDR2 SQIVND (reference sequence). J was trimmed by 2 bases and V by 6 bases; bases with no gene match: 3. Using reference TRBV19 and TRBJ2-6 for the parts outside the CDR3, the full variable domain is DGGITQSPKYLFRKEGQNVTLSCEQNLNHDAMYWYRQDPGQGLRLIYYSQIVNDFQKGDIAEGYSVSREKKESFPLTVTSAQKNPTAFYLCASRRTGGPGANVLTFGAGSRLTVL.

The chain recombines TRBV4-1 with TRBJ2-6; 9 nucleotides agree with TRBD1. CDR1 is MGHRA and CDR2 is YSYEKL in the germline V gene. Trimming removed 4 bases from V and 4 bases from J; junction bases left unmatched: 5. The CDR3 length is 16 residues. CDR3 sequence: CASSLQGALGANVLTF. CDR3 nucleotides: TGCGCCAGCAGCCTACAGGGGGCCTTGGGGGCCAACGTCCTGACTTTC.